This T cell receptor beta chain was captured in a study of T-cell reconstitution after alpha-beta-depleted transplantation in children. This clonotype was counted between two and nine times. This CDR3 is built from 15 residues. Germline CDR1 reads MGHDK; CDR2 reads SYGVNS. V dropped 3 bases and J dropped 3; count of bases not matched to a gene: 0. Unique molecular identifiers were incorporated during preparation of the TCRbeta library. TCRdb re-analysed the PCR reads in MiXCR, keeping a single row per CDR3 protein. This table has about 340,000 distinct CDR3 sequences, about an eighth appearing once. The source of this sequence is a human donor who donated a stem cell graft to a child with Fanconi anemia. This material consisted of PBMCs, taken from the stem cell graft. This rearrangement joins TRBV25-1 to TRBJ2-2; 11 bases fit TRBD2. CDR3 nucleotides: TGTGCCAGCAGTGAGACTAGCGGGGACACCGGGGAGCTGTTTTTT. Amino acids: CASSETSGDTGELFF.